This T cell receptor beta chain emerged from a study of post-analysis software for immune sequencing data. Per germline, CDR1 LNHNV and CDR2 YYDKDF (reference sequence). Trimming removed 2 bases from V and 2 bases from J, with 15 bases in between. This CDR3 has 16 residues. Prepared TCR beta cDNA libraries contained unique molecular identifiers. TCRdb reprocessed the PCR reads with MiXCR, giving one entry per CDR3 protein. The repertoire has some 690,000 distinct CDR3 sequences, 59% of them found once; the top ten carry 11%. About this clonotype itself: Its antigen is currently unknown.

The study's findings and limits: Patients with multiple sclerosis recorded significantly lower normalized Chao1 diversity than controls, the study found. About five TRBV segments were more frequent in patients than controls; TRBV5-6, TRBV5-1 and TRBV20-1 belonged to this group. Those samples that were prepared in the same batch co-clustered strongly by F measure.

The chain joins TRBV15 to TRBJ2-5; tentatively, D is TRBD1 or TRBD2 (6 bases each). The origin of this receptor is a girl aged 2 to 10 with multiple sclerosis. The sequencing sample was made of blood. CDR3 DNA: TGTGCCACCAGCAGATCTGGAGGGGGAGCACAAGAGACCCAGTACTTC. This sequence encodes CATSRSGGGAQETQYF.